Listed here are 24 T cell receptor beta chains from one sample, sequenced in a study of blood T cell repertoires in COVID-19. The repertoire was sequenced with immunoSEQ multiplex PCR; TCRdb's copy has only in-frame clones and lacks some. The sample shows approximately 150,000 clones, 85% of them seen only once. The sample comprised PBMCs or T cells enriched from blood (not recorded which). Receptors originate from a woman aged 40 to 50 who had recovered from COVID-19.

The J gene is TRBJ2-7, the V gene TRBV4-1, with TRBD2 matching 10 bases. Germline V gene data show CDR1 as MGHRA and CDR2 as YSYEKL. The V gene end was trimmed by 0 bases and the J gene end by 2 bases; junction bases not matched to a gene: 4. The length of the CDR3 is 16 residues. The DNA for the CDR3 is TGCGCCAGCAGCCAAGACCCCAGCGGGAGGGCCTACGAGCAGTACTTC. Protein product: CASSQDPSGRAYEQYF.

V is TRBV19 and J is TRBJ2-5, with D possibly TRBD1 on 6 matching bases. V was trimmed by 4 bases and J by 3 bases, leaving 12 bases between them. Per the germline V gene, CDR1 is LNHDA and CDR2 is SQIVND (reference sequence). The length of the CDR3 is 14 residues. CDR3 coding DNA: TGTGCCAGTAGTAACCGGGACAAAGAAGAGACCCAGTACTTC. Amino acid sequence: CASSNRDKEETQYF.

The rearrangement joins TRBV2 to TRBJ2-1, with TRBD2 matching 11 bases. CDR3 length: 16 amino acids. The germline CDR1 and CDR2 sequences are SNHLY and FYNNEI. The V and J ends lost 5 bases and 9 bases, in that order; junction bases with no gene match: 12. The DNA of the CDR3 is TGTGCCAGCAGTTCACTACTAGCGGGGGCCTCGGGTGAGCAGTTCTTC. Translated: CASSSLLAGASGEQFF. Variable domain in full (rest from reference TRBV2 and TRBJ2-1): EPEVTQTPSHQVTQMGQEVILRCVPISNHLYFYWYRQILGQKVEFLVSFYNNEISEKSEIFDDQFSVERPDGSNFTLKIRSTKLEDSAMYFCASSSLLAGASGEQFFGPGTRLTVL.

V gene TRBV5-1 combines with J gene TRBJ1-1; possibly TRBD1 for D (5 bases). Germline V gene data show CDR1 as SGHRS and CDR2 as YFSETQ. The CDR3 runs to 13 residues. V dropped 2 bases and J dropped 8 bases, with 13 bases sitting between them. CDR3 in amino acids: CASSFSGGLEAFF. CDR3 nucleotides: TGCGCCAGCAGCTTTTCGGGGGGTCTCGAAGCTTTCTTT. The full variable domain, with the rest looked up from reference TRBV5-1 and TRBJ1-1, is KAGVTQTPRYLIKTRGQQVTLSCSPISGHRSVSWYQQTPGQGLQFLFEYFSETQRNKGNFPGRFSGRQFSNSRSEMNVSTLELGDSALYLCASSFSGGLEAFFGQGTRLTVV.

Notes on this clone: Additional DNA sequences in this sample encode the identical CDR3. The chain is built from TRBV20-1 and TRBJ1-1; D possibly corresponds to TRBD1 (6 bases). Germline V gene data show CDR1 as DFQATT and CDR2 as SNEGSKA (reference sequence). V lost 3 bases to trimming and J lost 1 base, with 9 bases between them. This CDR3 region has 13 residues. CDR3 coding DNA: TGCAGTGCTAGTCGGACAGCGAACACTGAAGCTTTCTTT. It encodes CSASRTANTEAFF.

The J gene is TRBJ2-3, the V gene TRBV7-9; D gene ambiguous. Germline V lookup: CDR1 SEHNR, CDR2 FQNEAQ (reference sequence). CDR3 length: 14 amino acids. The V end was cut by 5 bases, the J end by 0 bases, with 9 bases between. The CDR3 region has the DNA TGTGCCAGCAGCCCCATACTTAGCACAGATACGCAGTATTTT. The encoded protein is CASSPILSTDTQYF. Supplemented by reference TRBV7-9 and TRBJ2-3, the full variable domain reads DTGVSQNPRHKITKRGQNVTFRCDPISEHNRLYWYRQTLGQGPEFLTYFQNEAQLEKSRLLSDRFSAERPKGSFSTLEIQRTEQGDSAMYLCASSPILSTDTQYFGPGTRLTVL.

In this sample, this clone turned up a few times. J is TRBJ2-7 and V is TRBV3-1 (or the pseudogene TRBV3-2), with no clear D. V lost 3 bases and J lost 0, with 3 bases in between. The CDR3 consists of 12 residues. Germline values: CDR1 LGHDT, CDR2 YNNKEL (reference sequence). CDR3: CASSHSSYEQYF. CDR3 nucleotides: TGTGCCAGCAGCCACAGCTCCTACGAGCAGTACTTC.

This sequence joins TRBV27 and TRBJ2-1, with TRBD2 as a possible D gene (6 bases). V was trimmed by 7 bases and J by 1 base, leaving 14 bases between them. The CDR3 consists of 15 residues. CDR1 and CDR2 (germline): MNHEY, SMNVEV (reference sequence). Here the CDR3 reads CASKRTSYSYNEQFF. The CDR3 nucleotides read TGTGCCAGCAAGAGAACTAGCTATTCCTACAATGAGCAGTTCTTC.

This clone was recorded once. The gene calls are TRBV2 and TRBJ2-3, with 14 positions matching TRBD2. This CDR3 region has 17 residues. V lost 9 bases and J lost 3; bases outside the gene matches: 11. The germline V gene encodes CDR1 SNHLY and CDR2 FYNNEI. As DNA, the CDR3 is TGTGCCAGTCCCGGACTAGCGGGAGGAGCTGTGACAGATACGCAGTATTTT. It translates to CASPGLAGGAVTDTQYF.

This clone was detected once. The chain has TRBV11-2 and TRBJ2-3; TRBD2 aligns across 14 bases. There are 18 residues in the CDR3. CDR1 and CDR2 (germline): SGHAT, FQNNGV. V shed 6 bases, J shed 1 base, and the junction held 9 bases outside the gene matches. CDR3 sequence reads: CASSAGTSGRGGTDTQYF. The CDR3 region has the DNA TGTGCCAGCAGTGCCGGGACTAGCGGGAGAGGGGGCACAGATACGCAGTATTTT.

This clone has only one observation. The V gene is TRBV7-8, the J gene TRBJ2-7, with 9 bases matching TRBD2. The V and J ends lost 4 bases and 3 bases, in that order; junction bases with no gene match: 4. Germline lookup yields CDR1 SGHVS and CDR2 FQNEAQ. The CDR3 runs 14 residues. The CDR3 DNA reads TGTGCCAGCAGCTCGACTAGCGGAAACTACGAGCAGTACTTC. It encodes CASSSTSGNYEQYF.

The rearrangement links TRBV5-1 to TRBJ2-2, with D tentatively TRBD1 (6 bases). V lost 3 bases, J lost 0 bases, and 9 bases lay in between. Germline lookup yields CDR1 SGHRS and CDR2 YFSETQ. The CDR3 runs 15 residues. CDR3 residues: CASSSRGPNTGELFF. The CDR3, as DNA: TGCGCCAGCAGCTCCAGGGGTCCGAACACCGGGGAGCTGTTTTTT.

This chain joins TRBV3-1 (or the pseudogene TRBV3-2) and TRBJ1-1, with D possibly matching TRBD1 (6 bases). This CDR3 is 12 amino acids long. CDR1 LGHDT and CDR2 YNNKEL come from the germline V gene (reference sequence). The V end lost 1 base, the J end lost 7 bases, and 7 bases lay between the germline ends. This CDR3 reads CASSQGGGEAFF. CDR3 DNA sequence: TGTGCCAGCAGCCAAGGAGGGGGTGAAGCTTTCTTT.

The gene calls are TRBV6-5 and TRBJ1-2; D ambiguous. The V and J ends lost 8 bases and 5 bases respectively, with 9 bases between them. CDR1 and CDR2 (germline): MNHEY, SVGAGI. This CDR3 contains 11 residues. The CDR3 spells CASPGFYGYTF. The CDR3 DNA reads TGTGCCAGCCCGGGATTTTATGGCTACACCTTC.

This chain joins TRBV7-7 and TRBJ2-5, with D possibly TRBD1 on 5 matching bases. Trimming shortened V by 1 base and J by 5 bases, and 14 bases separated the two germline ends. CDR3 size: 15 residues. Per germline, CDR1 SSHAT and CDR2 FNYEAQ (reference sequence). As DNA, the CDR3 is TGTGCCAGCAGCTTAGAACCAGGGAATCGGGAGACCCAGTACTTC. It encodes CASSLEPGNRETQYF.

This chain joins TRBV27 and TRBJ2-7; 8 nucleotides agree with TRBD2. The CDR3 has 14 residues. With 1 base clipped from V and 2 bases from J, the junction kept 1 base outside the gene matches. Germline loops: CDR1 MNHEY, CDR2 SMNVEV (reference sequence). In nucleotides, the CDR3 is TGTGCCAGCAGTTTATACGGGGGGGCCTACGAGCAGTACTTC. Its protein product is CASSLYGGAYEQYF.

The gene calls are TRBV29-1 and TRBJ2-2, with a weak D call TRBD1 (6 bases). This CDR3 contains 15 residues. Trimming took 7 bases from V and 4 from J, leaving 19 bases between them. Germline CDR1 SQVTM, CDR2 ANQGSEA. In DNA, the CDR3 is TGCAGCGGGATCCTGACAGGCCTTCCCACCGGGGAGCTGTTTTTT. Translation gives CSGILTGLPTGELFF.

This chain links TRBV3-1 (or the pseudogene TRBV3-2) with TRBJ1-1; a possible D gene is TRBD1 (6 bases). V lost 0 bases and J lost 10, with 12 bases in between. The CDR3 runs to 13 residues. The germline gives CDR1 LGHDT, CDR2 YNNKEL (reference sequence). In DNA, the CDR3 is TGTGCCAGCAGCCAAGATTTACGAGGGGGAGCTTTCTTT. Translating it yields CASSQDLRGGAFF.

This clone was detected a few times. The CDR3 bases are TGTGCCAGCAGCACCTTGACAGCTTCGGGCGAGCAGTACTTC. Translating it yields CASSTLTASGEQYF. The chain employs TRBV9 and TRBJ2-7; maybe TRBD1 (5 bases). CDR3 length: 14 residues. Looked up from germline, CDR1 is SGDLS and CDR2 is YYNGEE. V was trimmed by 4 bases and J by 6 bases, leaving 17 bases between them.

The CDR3 sequence is CASGLLGADQPQHF. CDR3 nucleotides: TGTGCCAGCGGCCTGTTGGGGGCTGATCAGCCCCAGCATTTT. J is TRBJ1-5 and V is TRBV27; perhaps TRBD1 as D (6 bases). The germline CDR1 and CDR2 sequences are MNHEY and SMNVEV (reference sequence). This CDR3 is 14 amino acids long. V lost 8 bases and J lost 5, with 16 bases in between.

The rearrangement joins TRBV6-5 to TRBJ1-2; D unresolved. The CDR3 is 13 residues long. Deletions cut 6 bases from V and 7 bases from J, with 15 bases between. Germline assignment: CDR1 MNHEY and CDR2 SVGAGI. The CDR3 sequence: CASSPMGRGGYTF. As DNA, the CDR3 is TGTGCCAGCAGCCCGATGGGGAGAGGTGGCTACACCTTC.

The chain joins TRBV7-6 to TRBJ2-1; TRBD2 matches 14 bases. CDR1 is SGHVS and CDR2 is FNYEAQ in the germline V gene. V lost 1 base, J lost 7 bases, and 6 bases stayed unmatched. The CDR3 is 17 residues long. This CDR3 is CASSLGLAGGPMNEQFF. CDR3 nucleotide sequence: TGTGCCAGCAGCTTAGGACTAGCGGGAGGGCCAATGAATGAGCAGTTCTTC.

This clone has a single count. This rearrangement joins TRBV18 to TRBJ1-3; no reliable D call. V lost 3 bases, J lost 3 bases, and 12 bases lay in between. The length of the CDR3 is 15 residues. The V gene's germline CDR1 is KGHSH and CDR2 LQKENI. In nucleotides, the CDR3 is TGTGCCAGCTCACCGTTAGTCGTCCGTGGAAACACCATATATTTT. This sequence encodes CASSPLVVRGNTIYF.

The chain couples TRBV7-8 to TRBJ2-7; TRBD1 might be the D (6 bases). The germline CDR1 and CDR2 sequences are SGHVS and FQNEAQ. V lost 1 base and J 6 bases, leaving 7 bases between the germline ends. This CDR3 contains 12 residues. CDR3 in amino acids: CASSLGGGEQYF. The CDR3 coding sequence is TGTGCCAGCAGCTTAGGAGGGGGCGAGCAGTACTTC.